This T cell receptor beta chain derives from a study of T cell repertoires in cytomegalovirus infection. On the study more broadly: The authors used CMV epitopes that were HLA-C-restricted (recently identified) and HLA-B-restricted (well studied). It can be stated that public TCR beta signatures indicated CMV infection as well as a matching HLA type. Whole-study results and caveats: The ex vivo response was dominated by HLA-C-restricted CMV-specific TCR beta clonotypes. Cumulative frequency of public TCR beta families picked out carriers of CMV plus the relevant HLA.

TCRdb reprocessed the reads via MiXCR and lists one record per CDR3 protein. The repertoire holds some 700,000 distinct CDR3 sequences, with about 33% as singletons. The V end lost 5 bases, the J end lost 1 base, and 6 bases lay between the germline ends. Germline V gives CDR1 KGHDR, CDR2 SFDVKD. The CDR3 contains 13 residues. With regard to this clonotype: Its target is unknown.

The genes are TRBV24-1 and TRBJ2-3; unclear D gene. The source is a human donor in good health (CMV status not recorded). Some clones in this sample may be carry-over from other donors' samples. The material sequenced was cultured PBMCs, taken from culture after CMV antigen stimulation. The CDR3 DNA is TGTGCCACCAGTGGCCAGGGCACAGATACGCAGTATTTT. Protein product: CATSGQGTDTQYF.